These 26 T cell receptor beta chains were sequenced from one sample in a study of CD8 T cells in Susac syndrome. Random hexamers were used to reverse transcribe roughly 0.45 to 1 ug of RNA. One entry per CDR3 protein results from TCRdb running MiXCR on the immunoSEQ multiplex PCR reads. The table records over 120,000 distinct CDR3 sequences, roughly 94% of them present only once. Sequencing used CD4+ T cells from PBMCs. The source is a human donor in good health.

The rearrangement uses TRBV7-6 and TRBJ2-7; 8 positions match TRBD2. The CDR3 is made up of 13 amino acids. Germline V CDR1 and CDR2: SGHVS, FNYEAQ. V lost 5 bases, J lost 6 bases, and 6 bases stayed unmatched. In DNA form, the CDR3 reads TGTGCCAGCAGCCTTTACGCGGGGGGCGAGCAGTACTTC. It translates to CASSLYAGGEQYF.

CDR3 DNA: TGTGCCACCAGCAGAGATCTAGCGGGAGAGACCCAGTACTTC. This translates into CATSRDLAGETQYF. The chain uses TRBV15 and TRBJ2-5; 8 bases align to TRBD2. The CDR3 covers 14 residues. Losses at the gene ends were 0 bases for V and 4 bases for J; bases not matched to a gene: 1. In germline, CDR1 is LNHNV, CDR2 YYDKDF (reference sequence).

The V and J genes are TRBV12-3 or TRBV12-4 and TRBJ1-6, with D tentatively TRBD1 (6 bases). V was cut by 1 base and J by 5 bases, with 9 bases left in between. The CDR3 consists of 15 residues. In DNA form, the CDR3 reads TGTGCCAGCAGTTTAGACGGACAGAATAATTCACCCCTCCACTTT. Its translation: CASSLDGQNNSPLHF.

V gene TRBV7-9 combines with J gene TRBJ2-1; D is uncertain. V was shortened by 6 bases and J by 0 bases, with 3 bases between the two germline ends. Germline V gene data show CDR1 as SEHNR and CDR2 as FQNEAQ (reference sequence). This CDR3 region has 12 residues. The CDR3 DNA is TGTGCCAGCAGGCCCTCCTACAATGAGCAGTTCTTC. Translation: CASRPSYNEQFF.

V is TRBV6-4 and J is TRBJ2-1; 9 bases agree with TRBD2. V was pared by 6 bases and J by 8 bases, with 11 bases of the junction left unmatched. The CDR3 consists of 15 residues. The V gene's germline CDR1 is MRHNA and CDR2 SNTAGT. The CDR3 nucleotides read TGTGCCAGCAGAGAGACTAGCGGAGCGAGGGATGAGCAGTTCTTC. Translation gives CASRETSGARDEQFF.

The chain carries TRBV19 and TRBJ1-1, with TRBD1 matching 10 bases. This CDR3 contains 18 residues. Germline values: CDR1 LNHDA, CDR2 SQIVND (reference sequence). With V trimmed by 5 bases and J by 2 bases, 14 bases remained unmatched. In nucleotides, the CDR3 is TGTGCCAGTAGTTCCGCGAGACGGGACAGGGGAGGAAACACTGAAGCTTTCTTT. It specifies CASSSARRDRGGNTEAFF.

CDR3 amino acids: CATSREPEGGRGYTF. The CDR3 DNA is TGTGCCACCAGCAGAGAGCCCGAGGGGGGCCGGGGCTACACCTTC. The V and J genes are TRBV15 and TRBJ1-2, with a possible D match to TRBD1 (6 bases). The CDR3 sequence is 15 residues long. The germline V gene has CDR1 LNHNV and CDR2 YYDKDF (reference sequence). V lost 0 bases to trimming and J lost 8 bases, with 16 bases between them.

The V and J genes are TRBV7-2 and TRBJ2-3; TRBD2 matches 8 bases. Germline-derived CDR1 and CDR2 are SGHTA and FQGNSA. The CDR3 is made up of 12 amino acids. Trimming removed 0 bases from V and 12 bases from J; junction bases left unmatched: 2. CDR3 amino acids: CASSLAGLGQYF. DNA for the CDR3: TGTGCCAGCAGCTTAGCGGGACTAGGCCAGTATTTT. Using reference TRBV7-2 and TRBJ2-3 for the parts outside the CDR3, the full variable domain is GAGVSQSPSNKVTEKGKDVELRCDPISGHTALYWYRQSLGQGLEFLIYFQGNSAPDKSGLPSDRFSAERTGGSVSTLTIQRTQQEDSAVYLCASSLAGLGQYFGPGTRLTVL.

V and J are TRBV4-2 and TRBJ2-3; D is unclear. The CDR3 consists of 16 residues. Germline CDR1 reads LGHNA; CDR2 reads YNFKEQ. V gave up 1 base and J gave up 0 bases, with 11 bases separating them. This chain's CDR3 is CASSQVRSPSTDTQYF. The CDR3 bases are TGTGCCAGCAGCCAAGTTAGATCTCCTAGCACAGATACGCAGTATTTT.

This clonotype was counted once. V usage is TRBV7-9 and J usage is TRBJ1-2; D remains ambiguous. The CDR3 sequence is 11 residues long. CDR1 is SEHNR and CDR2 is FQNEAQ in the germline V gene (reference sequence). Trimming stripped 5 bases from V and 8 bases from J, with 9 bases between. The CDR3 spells CASSLLGGYTF. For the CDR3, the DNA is TGTGCCAGCAGCCTATTAGGGGGCTACACCTTC.

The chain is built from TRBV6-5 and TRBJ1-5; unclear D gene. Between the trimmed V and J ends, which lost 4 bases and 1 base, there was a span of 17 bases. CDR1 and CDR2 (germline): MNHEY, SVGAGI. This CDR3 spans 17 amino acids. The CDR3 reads CASSSGSLAPSNQPQHF. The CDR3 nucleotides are TGTGCCAGCAGTTCGGGCTCCTTGGCACCCAGCAATCAGCCCCAGCATTTT.

The CDR3 spells CASSVGLAGGPDTGELFF. The CDR3, as DNA: TGTGCCAGCAGCGTAGGACTAGCGGGAGGGCCTGACACCGGGGAGCTGTTTTTT. The chain has TRBV9 and TRBJ2-2; 14 nucleotides line up with TRBD2. The CDR3 covers 18 residues. Germline lookup yields CDR1 SGDLS and CDR2 YYNGEE. Trimming cost V 0 bases and J 3 bases; bases outside gene matches: 4.

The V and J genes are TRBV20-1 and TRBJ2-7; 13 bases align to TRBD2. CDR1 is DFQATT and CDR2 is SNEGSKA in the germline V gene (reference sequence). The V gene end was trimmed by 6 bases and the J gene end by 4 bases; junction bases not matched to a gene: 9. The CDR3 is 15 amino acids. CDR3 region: CSAQTGTSGKYEQYF. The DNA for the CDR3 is TGCAGTGCCCAAACCGGGACTAGCGGGAAATACGAGCAGTACTTC.

The CDR3 DNA sequence: TGTGCCAGCGCCCTCTTAAGGGGATGGACAGATACGCAGTATTTT. It is translated as CASALLRGWTDTQYF. The rearrangement links TRBV2 to TRBJ2-3, with a possible D match to TRBD1 (5 bases). The CDR3 totals 15 residues. V lost 8 bases and J lost 3, with 18 bases in between. From germline, CDR1 is SNHLY and CDR2 FYNNEI.

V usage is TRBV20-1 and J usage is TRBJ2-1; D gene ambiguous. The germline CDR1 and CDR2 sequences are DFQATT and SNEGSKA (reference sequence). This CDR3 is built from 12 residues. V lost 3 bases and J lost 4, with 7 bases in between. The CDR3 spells CSASVEYNEQFF. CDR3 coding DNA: TGCAGTGCTAGTGTCGAATACAATGAGCAGTTCTTC.

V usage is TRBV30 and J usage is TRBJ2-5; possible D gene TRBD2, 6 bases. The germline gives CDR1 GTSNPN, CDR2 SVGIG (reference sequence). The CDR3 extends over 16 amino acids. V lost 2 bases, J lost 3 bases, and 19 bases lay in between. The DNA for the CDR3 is TGTGCCTGGAGTCCAACCCAACTACTAGCAAAAGAGACCCAGTACTTC. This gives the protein CAWSPTQLLAKETQYF.

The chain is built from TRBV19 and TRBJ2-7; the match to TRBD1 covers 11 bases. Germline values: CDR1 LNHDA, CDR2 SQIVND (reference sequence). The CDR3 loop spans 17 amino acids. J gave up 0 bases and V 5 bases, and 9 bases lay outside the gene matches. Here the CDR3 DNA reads TGTGCCAGTAGTCGGAGGACAGGGGGCACCGACTCCTACGAGCAGTACTTC. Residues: CASSRRTGGTDSYEQYF.

The CDR3 protein is CASSQPTVLDLYGYTF. The CDR3 DNA sequence: TGCGCCAGCAGCCAACCGACAGTCCTGGACCTATATGGCTACACCTTC. This chain connects TRBV4-1 to TRBJ1-2; a weak D match, TRBD1 (5 bases). The V gene lost 2 bases and the J gene lost 5 bases, with 18 bases spanning the gap. The CDR3 is made up of 16 amino acids. Germline V gene lookup returns CDR1 MGHRA and CDR2 YSYEKL.

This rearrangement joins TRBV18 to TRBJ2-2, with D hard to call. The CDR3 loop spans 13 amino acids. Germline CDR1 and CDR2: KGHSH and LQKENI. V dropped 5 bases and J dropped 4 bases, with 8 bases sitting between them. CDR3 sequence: CASSTDPTGELFF. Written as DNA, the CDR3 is TGTGCCAGCTCAACTGACCCCACCGGGGAGCTGTTTTTT.

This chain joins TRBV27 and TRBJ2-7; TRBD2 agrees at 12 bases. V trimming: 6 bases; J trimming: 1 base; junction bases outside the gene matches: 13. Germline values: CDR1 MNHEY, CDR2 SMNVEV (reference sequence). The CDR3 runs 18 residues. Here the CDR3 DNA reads TGTGCCAGCAGCCTTCGACTAGCGGGAGCAGGAGGGTCCTACGAGCAGTACTTC. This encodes CASSLRLAGAGGSYEQYF.

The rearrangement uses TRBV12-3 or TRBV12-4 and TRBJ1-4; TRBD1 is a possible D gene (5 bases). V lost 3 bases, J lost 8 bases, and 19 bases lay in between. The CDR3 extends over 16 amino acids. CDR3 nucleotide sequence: TGTGCCAGCAGTTTGGGGGGATTAGCCTCCGGGGAAAAACTGTTTTTT. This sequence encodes CASSLGGLASGEKLFF.

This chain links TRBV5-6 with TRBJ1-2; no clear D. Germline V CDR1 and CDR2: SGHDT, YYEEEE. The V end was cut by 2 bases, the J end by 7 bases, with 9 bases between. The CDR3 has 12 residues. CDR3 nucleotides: TGTGCCAGCAGCTTACTGGTCTCTGGCTACACCTTC. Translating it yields CASSLLVSGYTF.

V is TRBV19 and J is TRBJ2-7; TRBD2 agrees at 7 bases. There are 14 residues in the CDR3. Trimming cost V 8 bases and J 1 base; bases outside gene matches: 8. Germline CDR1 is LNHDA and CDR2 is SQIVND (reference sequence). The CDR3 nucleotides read TGTGCCAGTGGAAAATCCGGGAGGTCCTACGAGCAGTACTTC. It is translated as CASGKSGRSYEQYF.

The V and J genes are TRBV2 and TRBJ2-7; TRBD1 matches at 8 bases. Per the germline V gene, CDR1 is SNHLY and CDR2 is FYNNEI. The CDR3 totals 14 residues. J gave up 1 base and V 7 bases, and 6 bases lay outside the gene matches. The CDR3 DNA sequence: TGTGCCAGCACCAAGGACAGGGCGTCCTACGAGCAGTACTTC. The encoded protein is CASTKDRASYEQYF.

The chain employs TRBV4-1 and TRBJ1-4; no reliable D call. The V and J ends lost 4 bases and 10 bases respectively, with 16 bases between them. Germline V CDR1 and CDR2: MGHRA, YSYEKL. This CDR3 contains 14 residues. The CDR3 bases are TGCGCCAGCAGCCTGGGTAGGATTAACGGAAAACTGTTTTTT. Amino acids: CASSLGRINGKLFF.

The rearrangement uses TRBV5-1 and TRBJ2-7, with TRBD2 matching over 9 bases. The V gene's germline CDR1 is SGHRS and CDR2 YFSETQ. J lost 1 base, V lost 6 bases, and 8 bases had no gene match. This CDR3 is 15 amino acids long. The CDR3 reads CASNSNSGSSYEQYF. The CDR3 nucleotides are TGCGCCAGCAACTCAAATAGCGGGAGTTCCTACGAGCAGTACTTC.